A single sample gave rise to the 32 T cell receptor beta chains below, sequenced in a study of blood T cells in healthy people across ages. The use of a sample-barcoded 5' primer and a J-beta primer mix characterized a second PCR of roughly 6 to 11 cycles. Each CDR3 protein gets one entry after TCRdb re-called the 5' RACE reads with MiXCR. The sample shows over 1,500,000 distinct CDR3 sequences, roughly two fifths of them seen only once. The sample taken for sequencing was blood. These receptors were collected from a human donor in good health.

The rearrangement links TRBV15 to TRBJ2-7; no definite D call. With 1 base removed from V and 7 bases from J, the gap between germline ends came to 8 bases. From germline, CDR1 is LNHNV and CDR2 YYDKDF (reference sequence). The CDR3 totals 12 residues. CDR3 in amino acids: CATSRVMGEQYF. CDR3 coding DNA: TGTGCCACCAGCAGAGTTATGGGGGAGCAGTACTTC.

The chain combines TRBV20-1 with TRBJ1-1; the match to TRBD1 covers 7 bases. The CDR3 runs 14 residues. V was clipped by 6 bases and J by 9 bases; unmatched bases: 16. Germline values: CDR1 DFQATT, CDR2 SNEGSKA (reference sequence). CDR3 DNA sequence: TGCAGTGCCGCCCTAGGGGGCTCGAACCGTCAAGCTTTCTTT. Its translation: CSAALGGSNRQAFF.

This clonotype has a single count. The chain links TRBV10-3 to TRBJ2-7; 9 positions agree with TRBD1. The germline gives CDR1 ENHRY, CDR2 SYGVKD. The CDR3 length is 13 residues. Unmatched junction bases numbered 5, after V lost 8 bases and J lost 3 bases. The CDR3 sequence: CAIGDRAFYEQYF. The CDR3 nucleotides are TGTGCCATCGGGGACAGGGCCTTCTACGAGCAGTACTTC.

The genes are TRBV28 and TRBJ2-5; 9 bases agree with TRBD1. The junction had 19 bases not matched to a gene; V was cut back by 6 bases and J by 11 bases. Germline values: CDR1 MDHEN, CDR2 SYDVKM. The CDR3 has 16 amino acids. The CDR3 protein is CASSLQGAAVYNEQYF. The CDR3 bases are TGTGCCAGCAGCTTACAGGGGGCGGCCGTTTACAATGAGCAGTACTTC.

V usage is TRBV5-1 and J usage is TRBJ1-2; D possibly corresponds to TRBD1 (6 bases). The CDR3 is 15 residues long. Germline-derived CDR1 and CDR2 are SGHRS and YFSETQ. Deletions cut 1 base from V and 0 bases from J, with 10 bases between. CDR3 DNA: TGCGCCAGCAGCTTGAGGAGGGGGACTAACTATGGCTACACCTTC. Its protein is CASSLRRGTNYGYTF. The full variable domain, with the rest looked up from reference TRBV5-1 and TRBJ1-2, is KAGVTQTPRYLIKTRGQQVTLSCSPISGHRSVSWYQQTPGQGLQFLFEYFSETQRNKGNFPGRFSGRQFSNSRSEMNVSTLELGDSALYLCASSLRRGTNYGYTFGSGTRLTVV.

This rearrangement joins TRBV9 to TRBJ1-1, with 8 bases lining up with TRBD1. Per germline, CDR1 SGDLS and CDR2 YYNGEE. The CDR3 contains 16 residues. Losses at the gene ends were 4 bases for V and 1 base for J; bases not matched to a gene: 9. This CDR3 reads CASSLSPGTGNTEAFF. Written as DNA, the CDR3 is TGTGCCAGCAGCCTCTCCCCAGGGACAGGGAACACTGAAGCTTTCTTT.

This clonotype was counted a few times. The chain employs TRBV4-1 and TRBJ2-1; 9 bases match TRBD2. Germline V gives CDR1 MGHRA, CDR2 YSYEKL. The ends lost 0 bases at V and 3 bases at J; junction bases unmatched: 6. The CDR3 is 17 amino acids. The CDR3 spells CASSQDELAGIYNEQFF. CDR3 sequence (DNA): TGCGCCAGCAGCCAAGATGAGCTAGCGGGGATCTACAATGAGCAGTTCTTC.

In regard to this clonotype: At one end, the junction sequence differs from germline, possibly due to a read error. This chain uses TRBV29-1 with TRBJ1-1, with D possibly being TRBD1 (5 bases). The V gene's germline CDR1 is SQVTM and CDR2 ANQGSEA. The CDR3 covers 12 residues. CDR3 DNA: TGCAGCGGGACAAAAATGAACACTAAAGCTTTCTTT. Its translation: CSGTKMNTKAFF.

This clonotype was detected only a few times. CDR3 sequence reads: CASSDSEGIAGFF. The CDR3 DNA is TGTGCCAGCAGTGATAGTGAAGGGATAGCCGGGTTCTTC. The chain is built from TRBV2 and TRBJ2-1; no clear D. The germline gives CDR1 SNHLY, CDR2 FYNNEI. V gave up 3 bases and J gave up 15 bases, with 18 bases separating them. The CDR3 is 13 residues long.

This clonotype was detected only a few times. V usage is TRBV4-1 and J usage is TRBJ2-7; 14 bases match TRBD2. CDR1 MGHRA and CDR2 YSYEKL come from the germline V gene. The V gene end was trimmed by 3 bases and the J gene end by 1 base; junction bases not matched to a gene: 8. This CDR3 comprises 18 residues. CDR3 in amino acids: CASSHLETSGGASYEQYF. The CDR3 DNA sequence: TGCGCCAGCAGCCACTTAGAGACTAGCGGGGGGGCTTCCTACGAGCAGTACTTC.

This clonotype occurred a few times. A much larger clone lies a single base off, so this may be a read error. This sequence joins TRBV4-2 and TRBJ1-2; D gene uncertain. CDR3 size: 14 residues. Germline assignment: CDR1 LGHNA and CDR2 YNFKEQ. DNA for the CDR3: TGTGCCGGCAGCCAAGAAAACAGTTTCAATGGCTACACCTTC. Translation gives CAGSQENSFNGYTF.

This clonotype came up once. The junction and the germline gene differ at one end; a read error may be behind it. The chain uses TRBV12-3 or TRBV12-4 and TRBJ2-7; a possible D gene is TRBD2 (6 bases). There are 15 residues in the CDR3. For the CDR3, the DNA is TGTGCCAGCAGTTCTCGGGTGGAGGGACGCTACGAGAAGTACTTC. Amino acids: CASSSRVEGRYEKYF.

DNA for the CDR3: TGTGCCAGCAGCGTAGAACACCGTCCGGACAATTCACCCCTCCACTTT. It translates to CASSVEHRPDNSPLHF. V is TRBV9 and J is TRBJ1-6, with unresolved D. The ends were cut back, 0 bases at V and 7 bases at J, with 14 bases in the middle. CDR3 size: 16 residues. Per germline, CDR1 SGDLS and CDR2 YYNGEE.

The V gene is TRBV7-2, the J gene TRBJ2-3; D not resolved. The CDR3 is 16 residues long. Germline loops: CDR1 SGHTA, CDR2 FQGNSA. Trimming shortened V by 1 base and J by 0 bases, and 11 bases separated the two germline ends. CDR3 in amino acids: CASSLERDTSTDTQYF. Here the CDR3 DNA reads TGTGCCAGCAGCTTAGAAAGAGATACTAGCACAGATACGCAGTATTTT. The full variable domain, in which reference TRBV7-2 and TRBJ2-3 provide the parts outside the CDR3, is GAGVSQSPSNKVTEKGKDVELRCDPISGHTALYWYRQSLGQGLEFLIYFQGNSAPDKSGLPSDRFSAERTGGSVSTLTIQRTQQEDSAVYLCASSLERDTSTDTQYFGPGTRLTVL.

The V and J genes are TRBV15 and TRBJ1-4, with 9 bases lining up with TRBD1. The germline V gene encodes CDR1 LNHNV and CDR2 YYDKDF (reference sequence). V gave up 5 bases and J gave up 8 bases; unmatched junction bases: 6. This CDR3 contains 14 residues. The CDR3 DNA reads as TGTGCCACCAGCGAGCACAGGGGGCGAGAAAAACTGTTTTTT. As protein: CATSEHRGREKLFF.

The chain employs TRBV14 and TRBJ2-3, with D possibly being TRBD2 (7 bases). With 2 bases removed from V and 4 bases from J, the gap between germline ends came to 19 bases. This CDR3 contains 17 residues. Germline V lookup: CDR1 SGHDN, CDR2 FVKESK. The CDR3 bases are TGTGCCAGCAGCCAATTAGGCCTCGGGGGGCTCGCAGATACGCAGTATTTT. It translates to CASSQLGLGGLADTQYF.

The V call is TRBV20-1, the J call TRBJ2-3; tentatively, D is TRBD2 (6 bases). Trimming left V 0 bases short and J 6 bases short, with 7 bases between. The length of the CDR3 is 12 residues. Looked up from germline, CDR1 is DFQATT and CDR2 is SNEGSKA (reference sequence). The CDR3 DNA reads as TGCAGTGCTAGAGATGGGGGGGATACGCAGTATTTT. This gives the protein CSARDGGDTQYF.

In its sample, this clonotype was seen a few times. The chain has TRBV4-3 and TRBJ1-4; D unresolved. The CDR3 is 18 residues long. Germline assignment: CDR1 LGHNA and CDR2 YSLEER. V dropped 0 bases and J dropped 0 bases, with 14 bases sitting between them. For the CDR3, the DNA is TGCGCCAGCAGCCAAGATCGAAACGTTCTCGCAACTAATGAAAAACTGTTTTTT. Its protein is CASSQDRNVLATNEKLFF.

V is TRBV2 and J is TRBJ1-5, with 7 bases identical to TRBD1. V gave up 6 bases and J gave up 0 bases; unmatched junction bases: 5. The germline CDR1 and CDR2 sequences are SNHLY and FYNNEI. This CDR3 is built from 15 residues. The DNA of the CDR3 is TGTGCCAGCAGAGCGACAGGGATTAGCAATCAGCCCCAGCATTTT. Residues: CASRATGISNQPQHF.

The chain is built from TRBV7-2 and TRBJ2-1, with TRBD2 identical over 9 bases. After removal of 7 bases from V and 3 bases from J, the junction contained 7 bases not matched to a gene. Germline V gene lookup returns CDR1 SGHTA and CDR2 FQGNSA. The CDR3 is 15 residues long. CDR3 DNA: TGTGCCAGCACCCAGGAGCGGGGGGTCTACAATGAGCAGTTCTTC. This gives the protein CASTQERGVYNEQFF.

The CDR3 bases are TGCAGCGTTGAAGAGGCCCTAGAAGCTTTCTTT. Its translation is CSVEEALEAFF. V usage is TRBV29-1 and J usage is TRBJ1-1; D remains unclear. The V and J ends lost 0 bases and 8 bases respectively, with 7 bases between them. Germline V gives CDR1 SQVTM, CDR2 ANQGSEA. The CDR3 is 11 amino acids.

The V call is TRBV6-5, the J call TRBJ2-7; 7 bases match TRBD2. The CDR3 covers 17 residues. Germline V gene sequence: CDR1 MNHEY, CDR2 SVGAGI. The V and J ends lost 2 bases and 3 bases, in that order; junction bases with no gene match: 13. This CDR3 reads CASSYSLGEGSLYEQYF. The CDR3 region has the DNA TGTGCCAGCAGTTACAGTTTGGGGGAGGGATCCCTCTACGAGCAGTACTTC.

V is TRBV9 and J is TRBJ2-1; the D is unclear. The CDR3 covers 11 residues. CDR1 and CDR2 (germline): SGDLS, YYNGEE. V was cut by 3 bases and J by 7 bases, with 5 bases left in between. CDR3 amino acids: CASSGENEQFF. The CDR3 region has the DNA TGTGCCAGCAGCGGAGAGAATGAGCAGTTCTTC.

The chain employs TRBV20-1 and TRBJ1-2; 9 positions match TRBD1. The CDR3 runs 14 residues. From germline, CDR1 is DFQATT and CDR2 SNEGSKA (reference sequence). V dropped 3 bases and J dropped 7; count of bases not matched to a gene: 9. CDR3 residues: CSASTGQGLGGYTF. In DNA form, the CDR3 reads TGCAGTGCTAGCACGGGACAGGGACTCGGTGGCTACACCTTC.

The chain recombines TRBV4-2 with TRBJ1-2; 7 bases are shared with TRBD1. V lost 2 bases to trimming and J lost 6 bases; unmatched junction nucleotides: 18. The germline V gene encodes CDR1 LGHNA and CDR2 YNFKEQ. The CDR3 is made up of 18 amino acids. CDR3 loop: CASSQPPADRAGDHGYTF. Written as DNA, the CDR3 is TGTGCCAGCAGCCAACCTCCCGCAGACAGGGCCGGAGACCATGGCTACACCTTC.

This clonotype was seen a handful of times. This chain connects TRBV7-2 to TRBJ2-3; perhaps D is TRBD1 or TRBD2 (5 bases each). CDR1 is SGHTA and CDR2 is FQGNSA in the germline V gene. V was cut by 3 bases and J by 2 bases, with 9 bases left in between. The CDR3 covers 14 residues. CDR3 nucleotides: TGTGCCAGCAGCTTTGGGGGTTACACAGATACGCAGTATTTT. It translates to CASSFGGYTDTQYF.

This clonotype was counted a few times. The chain couples TRBV7-2 to TRBJ2-7, with 7 bases matching TRBD2. V shed 5 bases and J 7 bases; nucleotides not matched to a gene: 11. This CDR3 contains 14 residues. Germline-derived CDR1 and CDR2 are SGHTA and FQGNSA. This CDR3 is CASSPHSAGEEQYF. DNA of the CDR3: TGTGCCAGCAGCCCTCATAGCGCGGGGGAGGAGCAGTACTTC.

The V and J genes are TRBV12-3 or TRBV12-4 and TRBJ1-1; no firm D call. This CDR3 region has 15 residues. V was shortened by 7 bases and J by 0 bases, with 15 bases between the two germline ends. This CDR3 is CASTNMVSMNTEAFF. CDR3 nucleotide sequence: TGTGCCAGCACCAACATGGTCTCCATGAACACTGAAGCTTTCTTT.

The chain links TRBV24-1 to TRBJ1-1; D may be TRBD1 (5 bases). This CDR3 region has 12 residues. Trimming pared 1 base from V and 9 bases from J, leaving 8 bases between. Germline CDR1 reads KGHDR; CDR2 reads SFDVKD. DNA for the CDR3: TGTGCCACCAGTGATTTCGGGACGAAAGCTTTCTTT. Its protein product is CATSDFGTKAFF.

CDR3 in DNA: TGTGCCAGCAGCTTAGGATTCCTAAACCCGAACACTGAAGCTTTCTTT. Translated: CASSLGFLNPNTEAFF. This sequence joins TRBV7-2 and TRBJ1-1; D uncertain. Germline V gene sequence: CDR1 SGHTA, CDR2 FQGNSA. There are 16 residues in the CDR3. V was pared by 1 base and J by 1 base, with 13 bases between.

The genes are TRBV5-1 and TRBJ2-1; TRBD2 aligns across 14 bases. This CDR3 region has 16 residues. With 3 bases clipped from V and 7 bases from J, the junction kept 6 bases outside the gene matches. Germline loops: CDR1 SGHRS, CDR2 YFSETQ. The CDR3 sequence: CASSYPTSGGANEQFF. The CDR3 DNA reads TGCGCCAGCAGCTATCCGACTAGCGGGGGGGCGAATGAGCAGTTCTTC.

To note about this clonotype: A read error may produce the germline difference seen at one junction end. The chain carries TRBV4-2 and TRBJ2-6; D is possibly TRBD1 (5 bases). Germline CDR1 and CDR2: LGHNA and YNFKEQ. This CDR3 is 15 amino acids long. CDR3 residues: CASSAGSSGANVRTF. For the CDR3, the DNA is TGTGCCAGCAGCGCTGGCTCCTCTGGGGCCAACGTCCGGACTTTC.